This entry describes one T cell receptor (beta chain). The antigen is unknown. The CDR3 is made up of 17 amino acids. Germline-derived CDR1 and CDR2 are SGHVS and FNYEAQ. Trimming pared 1 base from V and 0 bases from J, leaving 13 bases between. The data stem from a study of T-cell reconstitution after alpha-beta-depleted transplantation in children. The study, taken as a whole, reports: Expanded graft clones, several hundred of them, were reportedly the source of alpha-beta T cells about two months after transplant. Diversity and T-cell counts at one year after transplant derived mostly from new T cells. Recipient T cells and thymic progenitors that survived gave rise to the high TCRbeta diversity observed at day 60 in some patients.

Construction of the TCRbeta library involved unique molecular identifiers. Via MiXCR, TCRdb re-called the PCR reads, giving one row per CDR3 protein. The sample includes some 180,000 distinct CDR3 sequences, approximately 6.9% of them seen just once. The chain carries TRBV7-6 and TRBJ2-1; D not resolved. This clonotype originated in a boy aged 2 to 9 with acute lymphoblastic leukemia, due to receive a stem cell transplant. The material was PBMCs, obtained before TCRalphabeta/CD19-depleted stem cell transplant. The CDR3 DNA follows: TGTGCCAGCAGCTTAGGTCGTTGCCGGAGCTCCTACAATGAGCAGTTCTTC. Protein: CASSLGRCRSSYNEQFF.